This passage covers 21 T cell receptor beta chains from one sample sequenced in a study of CD8 T cells in ankylosing spondylitis. TCRdb fed the 5' RACE reads into MiXCR, producing one record per CDR3 protein. Among around 540,000 distinct CDR3 sequences listed, approximately 11% were seen once. These receptors have no identified antigens. Broader study findings: Apparently characteristic of ankylosing spondylitis blood was a TCR beta motif (roughly 8 highly homologous variants).

Sequencing used blood, either unsorted or a sorted T cell fraction (not recorded which). These TCRs come from a male donor with ankylosing spondylitis.

Only a few counts were recorded for this clonotype. The rearrangement uses TRBV25-1 and TRBJ2-5, with D perhaps matching TRBD2 (6 bases). V dropped 4 bases and J dropped 4 bases, with 13 bases sitting between them. This CDR3 region has 14 residues. Germline V gene sequence: CDR1 MGHDK, CDR2 SYGVNS. The CDR3 sequence: CASSVAGSGETQYF. The DNA of the CDR3 is TGTGCCAGCAGTGTGGCGGGGAGCGGAGAGACCCAGTACTTC.

The chain joins TRBV27 to TRBJ1-4, with TRBD1 as a possible D gene (6 bases). CDR1 MNHEY and CDR2 SMNVEV come from the germline V gene (reference sequence). Trimming left V 5 bases short and J 6 bases short, with 10 bases between. The CDR3 has 13 residues. The CDR3 DNA reads as TGTGCCAGCAGTCCTCGGACAGATGAAAAACTGTTTTTT. It specifies CASSPRTDEKLFF.

This chain joins TRBV12-3 or TRBV12-4 and TRBJ1-1; D not resolved. This CDR3 is built from 15 residues. Trimming pared 4 bases from V and 0 bases from J, leaving 12 bases between. The CDR3 reads CASSSGRIMNTEAFF. CDR3 coding DNA: TGTGCCAGCAGTTCCGGGCGAATTATGAACACTGAAGCTTTCTTT.

The genes are TRBV11-2 and TRBJ2-2; TRBD2 agrees at 8 bases. The CDR3 has 22 residues. Germline CDR1 and CDR2: SGHAT and FQNNGV. With V trimmed by 1 base and J by 0 bases, 19 bases remained unmatched. This CDR3 reads CASSLGHSRRGAAEANTGELFF. CDR3 nucleotides: TGTGCCAGCAGCTTAGGTCATTCAAGGCGGGGGGCCGCCGAGGCGAACACCGGGGAGCTGTTTTTT.

J is TRBJ1-2 and V is TRBV5-1; tentatively, D is TRBD1 (6 bases). The germline CDR1 and CDR2 sequences are SGHRS and YFSETQ. Trimming left V 5 bases short and J 7 bases short, with 12 bases between. The CDR3 is 12 residues long. The CDR3 reads CASSQGTFGYTF. The CDR3 nucleotides are TGCGCCAGCAGTCAGGGGACCTTTGGCTACACCTTC.

This clonotype was recorded many times. The chain uses TRBV20-1 and TRBJ2-1, with TRBD2 matching over 7 bases. Trimming removed 2 bases from V and 4 bases from J; junction bases left unmatched: 8. The CDR3 spans 15 residues. In germline, CDR1 is DFQATT, CDR2 SNEGSKA (reference sequence). The CDR3 here is CSARIRGSRYNEQFF. CDR3 bases: TGCAGTGCTAGAATCCGCGGGAGTAGGTACAATGAGCAGTTCTTC.

The V call is TRBV4-2, the J call TRBJ2-1, with TRBD2 identical over 12 bases. The CDR3 runs 17 residues. Germline V gene sequence: CDR1 LGHNA, CDR2 YNFKEQ. The V and J ends lost 0 bases and 10 bases, in that order; junction bases with no gene match: 10. The CDR3 loop reads CASSQDWRLAGDMEQFF. CDR3 nucleotide sequence: TGTGCCAGCAGCCAAGATTGGAGACTAGCGGGAGATATGGAGCAGTTCTTC.

The CDR3 here is CASSPVGGQGYTF. CDR3 nucleotides: TGTGCCAGCAGCCCTGTGGGGGGGCAGGGCTACACCTTC. V is TRBV7-9 and J is TRBJ1-2; D might be TRBD1 (6 bases). V lost 5 bases and J 8 bases, leaving 15 bases between the germline ends. Germline CDR1 and CDR2: SEHNR and FQNEAQ (reference sequence). CDR3 length: 13 amino acids.

This clonotype has ten or more counts. This chain connects TRBV7-9 to TRBJ1-1, with D maybe TRBD1 (5 bases). Trimming left V 7 bases short and J 4 bases short, with 16 bases between. The germline V gene has CDR1 SEHNR and CDR2 FQNEAQ (reference sequence). This CDR3 contains 14 residues. The CDR3 loop is CASTPLGGTTEAFF. In DNA, the CDR3 is TGTGCCAGCACCCCCTTGGGCGGGACCACTGAAGCTTTCTTT.

The chain employs TRBV7-2 and TRBJ2-5; the D is unclear. Germline V lookup: CDR1 SGHTA, CDR2 FQGNSA. The CDR3 covers 15 residues. Trimming pared 2 bases from V and 2 bases from J, leaving 12 bases between. DNA for the CDR3: TGTGCCAGCAGCTTAATCGCCAGGAAACAAGAGACCCAGTACTTC. This codes for CASSLIARKQETQYF.

This clonotype appeared many times. The chain uses TRBV12-3 or TRBV12-4 and TRBJ2-1; D is perhaps TRBD1 or TRBD2 (5 bases each). CDR3 length: 13 amino acids. The V end lost 1 base, the J end lost 10 bases, and 11 bases lay between the germline ends. CDR3 residues: CASSLEGRDEQFF. CDR3 sequence (DNA): TGTGCCAGCAGTTTAGAAGGACGGGACGAGCAGTTCTTC.

The J gene is TRBJ2-1, the V gene TRBV27; maybe TRBD2 (6 bases). V was shortened by 7 bases and J by 6 bases, with 13 bases between the two germline ends. Germline CDR1 reads MNHEY; CDR2 reads SMNVEV (reference sequence). CDR3 length: 13 residues. CDR3 loop: CASIPSVGNEQFF. CDR3 sequence (DNA): TGTGCCAGCATCCCTAGCGTGGGCAATGAGCAGTTCTTC.

This clonotype was counted only a few times. V gene TRBV18 combines with J gene TRBJ2-5; D unresolved. Trimming removed 3 bases from V and 3 bases from J, with 8 bases in between. The V gene's germline CDR1 is KGHSH and CDR2 LQKENI. The CDR3 extends over 13 amino acids. The CDR3 sequence is CASSPGIKETQYF. Here the CDR3 DNA reads TGTGCCAGCTCACCGGGAATTAAAGAGACCCAGTACTTC. Using reference TRBV18 and TRBJ2-5 for the parts outside the CDR3, the full variable domain is NAGVMQNPRHLVRRRGQEARLRCSPMKGHSHVYWYRQLPEEGLKFMVYLQKENIIDESGMPKERFSAEFPKEGPSILRIQQVVRGDSAAYFCASSPGIKETQYFGPGTRLLVL.

This clonotype has ten or more counts. The J gene is TRBJ2-2, the V gene TRBV24-1; D is possibly TRBD1 (6 bases). The CDR3 spans 16 residues. Germline CDR1 KGHDR, CDR2 SFDVKD. Trimming shortened V by 4 bases and J by 6 bases, and 17 bases separated the two germline ends. CDR3 sequence (DNA): TGTGCCACCAGTGACCCCCGGGCAGGGGAGTCCGGGGAGCTGTTTTTT. This translates into CATSDPRAGESGELFF.

J is TRBJ2-1 and V is TRBV18, with 13 bases fitting TRBD2. Germline lookup yields CDR1 KGHSH and CDR2 LQKENI. V lost 4 bases and J lost 8; bases outside the gene matches: 11. There are 17 residues in the CDR3. The CDR3 is CASSLSGTSGIGYEQFF. The CDR3 region has the DNA TGTGCCAGCTCACTTTCCGGGACTAGCGGGATCGGCTATGAGCAGTTCTTC.

This clonotype was found many times. The chain combines TRBV7-9 with TRBJ2-1; 10 bases map to TRBD2. V lost 3 bases and J lost 5; bases outside the gene matches: 4. The V gene's germline CDR1 is SEHNR and CDR2 FQNEAQ (reference sequence). The CDR3 extends over 15 amino acids. CDR3 nucleotide sequence: TGTGCCAGCAGCTTTCGGACTAGCGGTCACAATGAGCAGTTCTTC. It encodes CASSFRTSGHNEQFF.

This clonotype has at least ten counts. The gene calls are TRBV10-3 and TRBJ2-5; D is uncertain. From germline, CDR1 is ENHRY and CDR2 SYGVKD. V was trimmed by 5 bases and J by 4 bases, leaving 11 bases between them. The CDR3 runs to 13 residues. The CDR3, as DNA: TGTGCCATCAGTCTCGGCCGAGGAGAGACCCAGTACTTC. Protein product: CAISLGRGETQYF.

The rearrangement uses TRBV18 and TRBJ2-3, with TRBD2 matching over 11 bases. The ends lost 0 bases at V and 10 bases at J; junction bases unmatched: 3. The CDR3 contains 14 residues. The V gene's germline CDR1 is KGHSH and CDR2 LQKENI. The CDR3 protein is CASSPPTSGMAQYF. DNA of the CDR3: TGTGCCAGCTCACCACCGACTAGCGGGATGGCGCAGTATTTT.

A few counts support this clonotype. The CDR3 loop reads CASSLVAGASYEQYF. CDR3 nucleotide sequence: TGTGCCAGCAGCTTAGTGGCGGGAGCCTCCTACGAGCAGTACTTC. V usage is TRBV7-6 and J usage is TRBJ2-7; TRBD2 agrees at 7 bases. CDR1 is SGHVS, CDR2 FNYEAQ, per germline. The V gene end was trimmed by 1 base and the J gene end by 0 bases; junction bases not matched to a gene: 3. This CDR3 region has 15 residues.

This clonotype was seen many times. This chain connects TRBV10-3 to TRBJ2-7; D not resolved. Germline V gene sequence: CDR1 ENHRY, CDR2 SYGVKD. Trimming stripped 5 bases from V and 1 base from J, with 9 bases between. CDR3 length: 13 amino acids. The CDR3 protein is CAISPMGSYEQYF. DNA of the CDR3: TGTGCCATCAGTCCGATGGGGTCCTACGAGCAGTACTTC.

The chain couples TRBV11-3 to TRBJ2-1; 12 bases agree with TRBD2. The CDR3 is 15 amino acids. The ends lost 5 bases at V and 6 bases at J; junction bases unmatched: 5. CDR1 and CDR2 (germline): SGHNT, YENEEA. The CDR3 DNA sequence: TGTGCCAGCAGCCCTCGGACTAGCGGGATCAATGAGCAGTTCTTC. It yields the protein CASSPRTSGINEQFF.